This entry is about one T cell receptor beta chain. Its antigen is not identified. MiXCR, run by TCRdb on the PCR reads, gives a single entry per CDR3 protein. The sample includes around 480,000 distinct CDR3 sequences, around 23% of them seen just once. This record comes from a study of molecular identifiers for immune sequencing clone quantification. Study observations and caveats: Over 97% of effector molecules, but under 1% in naive cells, were held by clones with more than 20 RNA copies.

Germline V gene sequence: CDR1 GTSNPN, CDR2 SVGIG (reference sequence). This CDR3 spans 15 amino acids. V was pared by 1 base and J by 0 bases, with 13 bases between. Sequenced: naive CD8+ T cells from blood, with Jurkat cell RNA spiked in. Sample subset: FACS-sorted CD8+CD4-CCR7+CD45RA+ naive T cells. This sequence joins TRBV30 and TRBJ2-7; D may be TRBD1 or TRBD2 (5 bases each). The receptor comes from a human donor in good health. Some libraries in this study had Jurkat cell RNA spiked in. CDR3 in amino acids: CAWSDRGGSSYEQYF. Here the CDR3 DNA reads TGTGCCTGGAGTGACCGGGGCGGAAGCTCCTACGAGCAGTACTTC.